The rows below give T cell receptor beta chains drawn from one sample of a study of blood T cell repertoires in COVID-19. Using immunoSEQ multiplex PCR, the repertoire was profiled, and TCRdb retains in-frame clones only, with some absent. The sample holds under 85,000 clones, around 89% seen once. The sequenced sample consisted of peripheral blood. The receptors were gathered from a man aged 70-80 years with active or convalescent COVID-19. Both conserved end residues are trimmed from each CDR3.

len | j_gene | v_gene | CDR3aa
11 | TRBJ1-2 | TRBV7-8 | ASSRDRDFGYT
9 | TRBJ1-2 | TRBV6-2/TRBV6-3 | ASSQGLGYT
11 | TRBJ2-1 | TRBV10-3 | AIRPSGANEQF
13 | TRBJ1-5 | TRBV25-1 | ASSESGGAGQPQH
11 | TRBJ1-2 | TRBV5-6 | ASSLSGGPGYT
10 | TRBJ2-7 | TRBV29-1 | SVEKGGNEQY
15 | TRBJ1-5 | TRBV19 | ASSPRTGGNSNQPQH
11 | TRBJ1-2 | TRBV21-1 | ASSKAPGCGYT
11 | TRBJ2-7 | TRBV10-3 | AVSGGAEWGQY
15 | TRBJ1-4 | TRBV5-4 | ASSSGGGVATNEKLF
14 | TRBJ2-3 | TRBV6-2/TRBV6-3 | ASSYHRGASTDTQY
14 | TRBJ2-1 | TRBV6-4 | ARSASPAGGGNEQF
11 | TRBJ1-1 | TRBV29-1 | SVQKRSGAEAF
14 | TRBJ2-1 | TRBV9 | ASSERGLAAYNEQF
13 | TRBJ2-5 | TRBV5-8 | ASSLRDRGQETQY
12 | TRBJ1-1 | TRBV5-4 | ASSLDRGLTEAF
12 | TRBJ1-1 | TRBV5-1 | ASSLGTGSTEAF